The clone carrying this T cell receptor beta chain was recorded many times. Its target is not known. TCRdb reprocessed the 5' RACE reads with MiXCR, giving one entry per CDR3 protein. The table includes roughly 710,000 distinct CDR3 sequences, around 6% detected once. The data derive from a study of identical twins. Study-level results: It was out-of-frame TCR alpha sharing in monozygotic twins that models underestimated.

CDR1 DFQATT and CDR2 SNEGSKA come from the germline V gene (reference sequence). Trimming left V 3 bases short and J 1 base short, with 10 bases between. The length of the CDR3 is 13 residues. This receptor was identified in a man between 18 and 29 years old in good health. The rearrangement joins TRBV20-1 to TRBJ2-7, with no clear D. The sequencing input was naive T cells sorted from blood. The DNA of the CDR3 is TGCAGTGCTAGCCCAAGGCTATCCTACGAGCAGTACTTC. Residues: CSASPRLSYEQYF.